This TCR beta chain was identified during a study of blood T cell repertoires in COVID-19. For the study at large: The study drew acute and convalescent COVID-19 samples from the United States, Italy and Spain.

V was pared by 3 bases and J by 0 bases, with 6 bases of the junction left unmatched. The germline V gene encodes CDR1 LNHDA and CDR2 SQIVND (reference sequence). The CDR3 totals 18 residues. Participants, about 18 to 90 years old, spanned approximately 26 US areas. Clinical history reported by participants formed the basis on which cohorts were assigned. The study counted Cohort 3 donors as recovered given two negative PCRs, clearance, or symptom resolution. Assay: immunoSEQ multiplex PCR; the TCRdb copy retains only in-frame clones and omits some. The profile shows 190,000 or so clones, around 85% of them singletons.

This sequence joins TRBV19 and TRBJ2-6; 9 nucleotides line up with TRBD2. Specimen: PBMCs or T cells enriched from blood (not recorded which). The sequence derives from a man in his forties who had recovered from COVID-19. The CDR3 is CASSMGLAGASGANVLTF. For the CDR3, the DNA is TGTGCCAGTAGTATGGGATTAGCGGGAGCCTCTGGGGCCAACGTCCTGACTTTC.